Each of the 14 T cell receptor beta chains below was sequenced from the same sample in a study of shared T cell receptors in the human thymus. Measured with immunoSEQ multiplex PCR; TCRdb has only the in-frame clones, and not every one. The sample consists of roughly 710,000 clones, 80% to 90% of them appearing once. A further study also used this sample, focusing on human thymus T cells.

Sequenced input: thymocytes. The source is a girl in the first two years of life with a congenital heart defect.

The chain couples TRBV9 to TRBJ1-2; D unresolved. V was clipped by 4 bases and J by 0 bases, with 16 bases between them. This CDR3 is built from 16 residues. The germline V gene has CDR1 SGDLS and CDR2 YYNGEE. The CDR3 spells CASSPYRRRSNYGYTF. In nucleotides, the CDR3 is TGTGCCAGCAGCCCATACCGACGGAGGTCTAACTATGGCTACACCTTC.

This clone has just one count. The chain couples TRBV5-1 to TRBJ2-3; a possible D gene is TRBD1 (6 bases). Trimming left V 0 bases short and J 4 bases short, with 12 bases between. The CDR3 sequence is 15 residues long. The germline gives CDR1 SGHRS, CDR2 YFSETQ. The CDR3 sequence: CASSLDGGSADTQYF. CDR3 nucleotides: TGCGCCAGCAGCTTGGATGGGGGCTCGGCAGATACGCAGTATTTT.

This rearrangement joins TRBV19 to TRBJ1-1; D might be TRBD1 (6 bases). The V and J ends lost 10 bases and 0 bases respectively, with 18 bases between them. Germline CDR1 reads LNHDA; CDR2 reads SQIVND (reference sequence). CDR3 size: 15 residues. CDR3 region: CATSSRGAMNTEAFF. DNA of the CDR3: TGTGCCACCTCGTCCCGGGGGGCCATGAACACTGAAGCTTTCTTT.

The chain uses TRBV4-1 and TRBJ2-7; 8 bases align to TRBD1. The CDR3 is made up of 14 amino acids. Trimming at V came to 4 bases and at J to 3 bases, leaving 5 bases not matched to a gene. CDR1 is MGHRA, CDR2 YSYEKL, per germline. In DNA form, the CDR3 reads TGCGCCAGCAGCCTCCGGGACAGGCACTACGAGCAGTACTTC. Residues: CASSLRDRHYEQYF.

The chain employs TRBV10-2 and TRBJ1-4; weak D call: TRBD1 (6 bases). The CDR3 extends over 13 amino acids. V was trimmed by 11 bases and J by 7 bases, leaving 17 bases between them. Looked up from germline, CDR1 is WSHSY and CDR2 is SAAADI. CDR3 loop: CAGADSRGEKLFF. In nucleotides, the CDR3 is TGCGCCGGGGCTGACAGCAGGGGTGAAAAACTGTTTTTT.

The chain uses TRBV7-8 and TRBJ1-6, with TRBD1 as a possible D gene (6 bases). CDR3 length equals 16 residues. V was pared by 5 bases and J by 2 bases, with 13 bases between. Germline values: CDR1 SGHVS, CDR2 FQNEAQ. This chain's CDR3 is CASSPLGTPYNSPLHF. In DNA, the CDR3 is TGTGCCAGCAGCCCTCTTGGGACACCCTATAATTCACCCCTCCACTTT.

This sequence joins TRBV15 and TRBJ2-1, with D tentatively TRBD1 (5 bases). The CDR3 is 14 amino acids. With 8 bases removed from V and 9 bases from J, the gap between germline ends came to 20 bases. CDR1 and CDR2 from the germline V gene are LNHNV and YYDKDF (reference sequence). The CDR3 sequence: CATQRTRSGPEQFF. CDR3 bases: TGTGCCACCCAAAGGACAAGGTCGGGTCCTGAGCAGTTCTTC.

This rearrangement joins TRBV5-4 to TRBJ1-6; D is possibly TRBD1 (6 bases). The V gene's germline CDR1 is SGHNT and CDR2 YYREEE (reference sequence). This CDR3 contains 17 residues. V was trimmed by 2 bases and J by 4 bases, leaving 16 bases between them. The CDR3 nucleotides are TGTGCCAGCAGCTTTCGTTACAGGGCACGATATAATTCACCCCTCCACTTT. Translated, it gives CASSFRYRARYNSPLHF. The full variable domain, in which reference TRBV5-4 and TRBJ1-6 provide the parts outside the CDR3, is ETGVTQSPTHLIKTRGQQVTLRCSSQSGHNTVSWYQQALGQGPQFIFQYYREEENGRGNFPPRFSGLQFPNYSSELNVNALELDDSALYLCASSFRYRARYNSPLHFGNGTRLTVT.

CDR3 in DNA: TGTGCCAGCACCCCGACCCAGGGGTGGGCAACTGAAGCTTTCTTT. This sequence encodes CASTPTQGWATEAFF. The rearrangement uses TRBV6-1 and TRBJ1-1; TRBD1 might be the D (6 bases). V shed 7 bases and J shed 5 bases, with 20 bases lying between them. Germline V lookup: CDR1 MNHNS, CDR2 SASEGT. The CDR3 runs 15 residues.

V gene TRBV2 combines with J gene TRBJ2-3; 10 nucleotides line up with TRBD2. V lost 4 bases, J lost 7 bases, and 8 bases stayed unmatched. The CDR3 has 15 residues. The V gene's germline CDR1 is SNHLY and CDR2 FYNNEI. The CDR3 region has the DNA TGTGCCAGCAGTGTCGAGCGGGGGGGCCCGAATACGCAGTATTTT. Its translation: CASSVERGGPNTQYF.

This rearrangement joins TRBV19 to TRBJ1-3; D ambiguous. The CDR3 covers 18 residues. The V and J ends lost 5 bases and 1 base respectively, with 21 bases between them. CDR1 and CDR2 from the germline V gene are LNHDA and SQIVND (reference sequence). The CDR3 here is CASSVGRGVIRSGNTIYF. CDR3 nucleotide sequence: TGTGCCAGTAGTGTAGGCAGAGGCGTGATTCGGTCTGGAAACACCATATATTTT.

The chain is built from TRBV30 and TRBJ1-2, with 10 bases lining up with TRBD1. V shed 2 bases, J shed 4 bases, and the junction held 7 bases outside the gene matches. Germline V gene data show CDR1 as GTSNPN and CDR2 as SVGIG (reference sequence). The CDR3 loop spans 15 amino acids. CDR3 protein: CAWSQGGTGVYGYTF. CDR3 bases: TGTGCCTGGAGTCAGGGAGGGACAGGGGTCTATGGCTACACCTTC.

This clone was detected a few times. The gene calls are TRBV18 and TRBJ2-7; 7 nucleotides align to TRBD1. Germline V gives CDR1 KGHSH, CDR2 LQKENI. The junction had 6 bases not matched to a gene; V was cut back by 0 bases and J by 4 bases. This CDR3 contains 15 residues. The CDR3 loop reads CASSPPLTGMYEQYF. The DNA for the CDR3 is TGTGCCAGCTCACCACCGTTGACAGGGATGTACGAGCAGTACTTC.

This rearrangement joins TRBV30 to TRBJ1-4; perhaps TRBD1 as D (6 bases). CDR1 and CDR2 from the germline V gene are GTSNPN and SVGIG (reference sequence). The CDR3 totals 15 residues. Trimming took 3 bases from V and 3 from J, leaving 14 bases between them. CDR3 sequence (DNA): TGTGCCTGGAGAAACAGGGAGATGGCTAATGAAAAACTGTTTTTT. Its protein product is CAWRNREMANEKLFF.